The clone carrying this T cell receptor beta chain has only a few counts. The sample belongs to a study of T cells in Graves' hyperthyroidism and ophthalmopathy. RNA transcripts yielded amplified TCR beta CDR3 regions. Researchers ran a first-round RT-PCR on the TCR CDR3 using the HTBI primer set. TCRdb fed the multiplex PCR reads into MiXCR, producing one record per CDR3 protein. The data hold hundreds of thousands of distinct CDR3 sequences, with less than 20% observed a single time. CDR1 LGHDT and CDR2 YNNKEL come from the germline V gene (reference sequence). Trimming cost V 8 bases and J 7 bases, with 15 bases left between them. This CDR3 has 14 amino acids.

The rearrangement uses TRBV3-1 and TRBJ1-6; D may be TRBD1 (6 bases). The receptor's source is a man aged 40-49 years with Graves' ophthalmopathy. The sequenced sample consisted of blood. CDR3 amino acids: CASGQWGANSPLHF. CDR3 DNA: TGTGCCAGCGGGCAATGGGGGGCGAATTCACCCCTCCACTTT.